Described below is a single T cell receptor (beta chain) sequence and its context. The data were taken from a study of neoadjuvant anti-PD-1 for oral cavity cancer. The CDR3 loop spans 15 amino acids. The J segment lost 5 bases and the V segment lost 5 bases, leaving 9 bases of the junction unmatched. Germline CDR1 reads WSHSY; CDR2 reads SAAADI. TCRdb's table, derived via immunoSEQ multiplex PCR, lists solely in-frame clones and lacks some. The sample has tens of thousands of clones; approximately 80% are singletons. The material sequenced was PBMCs, taken before nivolumab (anti-PD-1) treatment. This chain joins TRBV10-2 and TRBJ2-5; 9 bases map to TRBD2. This receptor was identified in a person aged 35 to 85 with oral cavity squamous cell carcinoma. The CDR3 here is CASSPFSGSQETQYF. The CDR3 bases are TGCGCCAGCAGTCCTTTTAGCGGGAGTCAGGAGACCCAGTACTTC.